These 21 T cell receptor beta chains were sequenced from one sample in a study of shared clonotypes between healthy human individuals. The assay was immunoSEQ multiplex PCR, and TCRdb's table has in-frame clones only and misses some. Of about 1.9 million clones in the sample, about 93% are singletons; the top ten hold more than 1.5%. CD45RO-negative, CCR7-positively selected cells formed the naive CD8 fraction, excluding terminally differentiated effector memory CD45RA+ cells. What was sequenced was naive CD8+ T cells from PBMCs. The source is a man aged 18-30 years in good health. Some clones in this sample may be carry-over from other donors' samples.

CDR3 coding DNA: TGTGCCAGCAGAGAACAAGGCGCCTACGAGCAGTACTTC. Translated: CASREQGAYEQYF. The gene calls are TRBV27 and TRBJ2-7, with D unclear. The germline CDR1 and CDR2 sequences are MNHEY and SMNVEV (reference sequence). Trimming took 6 bases from V and 2 from J, leaving 11 bases between them. The CDR3 totals 13 residues.

The J gene is TRBJ2-3, the V gene TRBV28, with 7 bases aligning to TRBD2. Germline trimming cut 3 bases from V and 0 bases from J; bases unmatched to any gene: 3. The CDR3 consists of 15 residues. Germline CDR1 and CDR2: MDHEN and SYDVKM. The CDR3 DNA sequence: TGTGCCAGCAGTTTCGTCGGGGGGAGCACAGATACGCAGTATTTT. Protein product: CASSFVGGSTDTQYF.

This chain links TRBV25-1 with TRBJ1-2, with 8 nucleotides matching TRBD1. This CDR3 region has 15 residues. CDR1 and CDR2 from the germline V gene are MGHDK and SYGVNS. The junction had 14 bases not matched to a gene; V was cut back by 8 bases and J by 6 bases. For the CDR3, the DNA is TGTGCCAGCTCTTGGACAGGGTTGGAAATAAATGGCTACACCTTC. It specifies CASSWTGLEINGYTF.

The chain links TRBV7-9 to TRBJ2-7; 12 bases line up with TRBD1. Trimming took 7 bases from V and 3 from J; bases not matched to a gene: 16. Germline assignment: CDR1 SEHNR and CDR2 FQNEAQ (reference sequence). The CDR3 is 18 residues long. This CDR3 is CASIGDRGHNEGLYEQYF. In DNA form, the CDR3 reads TGTGCCAGCATTGGGGACAGGGGGCACAACGAGGGGCTCTACGAGCAGTACTTC.

This clone appeared once. J is TRBJ2-2 and V is TRBV7-9; D is ambiguous. Germline V lookup: CDR1 SEHNR, CDR2 FQNEAQ (reference sequence). V dropped 1 base and J dropped 11 bases, with 2 bases sitting between them. This CDR3 region has 10 residues. CDR3 sequence (DNA): TGTGCCAGCAGCTTAGAAGAGCTGTTTTTT. Protein sequence: CASSLEELFF.

The chain employs TRBV5-1 and TRBJ2-7, with 10 bases lining up with TRBD2. The trim removed 4 bases at V and 2 bases at J, leaving 6 bases unmatched. The germline gives CDR1 SGHRS, CDR2 YFSETQ. This CDR3 has 15 residues. Here the CDR3 DNA reads TGCGCCAGCAGCGGGTGGACTAGCGGAACCTACGAGCAGTACTTC. This gives the protein CASSGWTSGTYEQYF.

V and J are TRBV11-2 and TRBJ2-3, with D perhaps matching TRBD2 (6 bases). Germline CDR1 SGHAT, CDR2 FQNNGV. The CDR3 has 17 amino acids. The V and J ends lost 4 bases and 2 bases respectively, with 19 bases between them. The CDR3, as DNA: TGTGCCAGCAGCTCCCGGGACTCCCCGGAAAACACAGATACGCAGTATTTT. Encoded protein: CASSSRDSPENTDTQYF.

This chain links TRBV28 with TRBJ2-3, with TRBD2 identical over 10 bases. The CDR3 consists of 15 residues. With 2 bases clipped from V and 5 bases from J, the junction kept 4 bases outside the gene matches. Germline V gene lookup returns CDR1 MDHEN and CDR2 SYDVKM. The CDR3 loop is CASSLLAGVLDTQYF. CDR3 sequence (DNA): TGTGCCAGCAGTTTACTAGCGGGAGTTTTAGATACGCAGTATTTT.

The chain links TRBV5-6 to TRBJ2-7; D is possibly TRBD1 (5 bases). Per the germline V gene, CDR1 is SGHDT and CDR2 is YYEEEE. The CDR3 is 12 residues long. Trimming pared 4 bases from V and 5 bases from J, leaving 10 bases between. CDR3 in amino acids: CASSTLGDEQYF. CDR3 DNA sequence: TGTGCCAGCAGCACCCTAGGGGACGAGCAGTACTTC.

The chain couples TRBV9 to TRBJ1-2; the D is unclear. The CDR3 loop spans 16 amino acids. Trimming removed 4 bases at V and 6 bases at J, with 22 bases between. CDR1 and CDR2 from the germline V gene are SGDLS and YYNGEE. The CDR3 DNA reads as TGTGCCAGCAGCCCCCCCTTTCAGAGGAAACCCGATGGCTACACCTTC. Amino acids: CASSPPFQRKPDGYTF.

The gene calls are TRBV5-5 and TRBJ2-1, with D tentatively TRBD1 or TRBD2 (5 bases each). CDR3 length equals 13 residues. The germline V gene has CDR1 SGHKS and CDR2 YYEKEE (reference sequence). V was pared by 4 bases and J by 6 bases, with 11 bases between. CDR3 DNA: TGTGCCAGCAGCCTCGGGGCAGCCAATGAGCAGTTCTTC. Translated, it gives CASSLGAANEQFF. Looking up the rest from reference TRBV5-5 and TRBJ2-1 gives the full variable domain: DAGVTQSPTHLIKTRGQQVTLRCSPISGHKSVSWYQQVLGQGPQFIFQYYEKEERGRGNFPDRFSARQFPNYSSELNVNALLLGDSALYLCASSLGAANEQFFGPGTRLTVL.

The V and J genes are TRBV27 and TRBJ2-7; either TRBD1 or TRBD2 may fit D (6 bases each). The CDR3 is 14 residues long. V was cut by 4 bases and J by 0 bases, with 10 bases left in between. Germline V gene sequence: CDR1 MNHEY, CDR2 SMNVEV (reference sequence). CDR3 bases: TGTGCCAGCAGTTCAAGGGGGGCCTCCTACGAGCAGTACTTC. Translation gives CASSSRGASYEQYF.

As for this clone: This specimen includes other DNA sequences encoding the same CDR3. The genes are TRBV7-9 and TRBJ1-2, with a possible D match to TRBD1 (6 bases). Trimming removed 5 bases at V and 0 bases at J, with 10 bases between. Germline V gene lookup returns CDR1 SEHNR and CDR2 FQNEAQ (reference sequence). CDR3 size: 14 residues. The CDR3 protein is CASSGGGPNYGYTF. DNA of the CDR3: TGTGCCAGCAGCGGAGGGGGGCCTAACTATGGCTACACCTTC.

This clone was seen only once. The chain is built from TRBV7-9 and TRBJ2-1, with 7 bases fitting TRBD2. Per germline, CDR1 SEHNR and CDR2 FQNEAQ (reference sequence). CDR3 length: 16 amino acids. The J segment lost 2 bases and the V segment lost 1 base, leaving 5 bases of the junction unmatched. The CDR3 bases are TGTGCCAGCAGCTTAGGTCGGGAGGCCCCCTACAATGAGCAGTTCTTC. It encodes CASSLGREAPYNEQFF.

V is TRBV2 and J is TRBJ1-1; 7 bases map to TRBD1. The CDR3 loop spans 13 amino acids. Germline V gene lookup returns CDR1 SNHLY and CDR2 FYNNEI. V lost 4 bases to trimming and J lost 4 bases; unmatched junction nucleotides: 3. The CDR3 sequence: CASSVSGGTEAFF. The CDR3 DNA is TGTGCCAGCAGTGTCTCAGGGGGCACTGAAGCTTTCTTT.

Comment on this clone: Other DNA sequences in this sample translate to the same CDR3. The chain joins TRBV4-1 to TRBJ2-7; D possibly corresponds to TRBD2 (6 bases). Germline V gene data show CDR1 as MGHRA and CDR2 as YSYEKL. V lost 0 bases, J lost 0 bases, and 9 bases lay in between. The CDR3 is 15 amino acids. CDR3 residues: CASSQDGGSSYEQYF. CDR3 sequence (DNA): TGCGCCAGCAGCCAAGACGGGGGTTCCTCCTACGAGCAGTACTTC.

The chain uses TRBV27 and TRBJ2-1, with 8 nucleotides matching TRBD2. The CDR3 has 19 amino acids. Germline CDR1 is MNHEY and CDR2 is SMNVEV (reference sequence). V lost 7 bases and J lost 4; bases outside the gene matches: 21. Written as DNA, the CDR3 is TGTGCCAGCACCCCGGTTGGGCTAGCGGGCAACTATAAATACAATGAGCAGTTCTTC. It yields the protein CASTPVGLAGNYKYNEQFF.

The CDR3 here is CASSYGLANLYEQYF. CDR3 sequence (DNA): TGTGCCAGCAGCTACGGACTAGCTAACCTCTACGAGCAGTACTTC. The V gene is TRBV7-2, the J gene TRBJ2-7; TRBD2 agrees at 8 bases. The ends lost 4 bases at V and 3 bases at J; junction bases unmatched: 8. Germline V gene data show CDR1 as SGHTA and CDR2 as FQGNSA. The CDR3 covers 15 residues.

The rearrangement joins TRBV18 to TRBJ1-1, with TRBD1 matching over 11 bases. Germline assignment: CDR1 KGHSH and CDR2 LQKENI. The J segment lost 5 bases and the V segment lost 4 bases, leaving 6 bases of the junction unmatched. There are 15 residues in the CDR3. Written as DNA, the CDR3 is TGTGCCAGCTCACTCGGACAGGGGGCGAAGACTGAAGCTTTCTTT. This codes for CASSLGQGAKTEAFF. The full variable domain, completed using reference TRBV18 and TRBJ1-1, is NAGVMQNPRHLVRRRGQEARLRCSPMKGHSHVYWYRQLPEEGLKFMVYLQKENIIDESGMPKERFSAEFPKEGPSILRIQQVVRGDSAAYFCASSLGQGAKTEAFFGQGTRLTVV.

V gene TRBV28 combines with J gene TRBJ2-7; a weak D match, TRBD1 (5 bases). The CDR3 length is 14 residues. V lost 3 bases and J 5 bases, leaving 14 bases between the germline ends. Germline CDR1 is MDHEN and CDR2 is SYDVKM. CDR3 sequence reads: CASSFLSLGDEQYF. CDR3 nucleotide sequence: TGTGCCAGCAGTTTTCTTTCCTTAGGGGACGAGCAGTACTTC.

This chain uses TRBV5-6 with TRBJ2-7, with D perhaps matching TRBD2 (5 bases). The CDR3 loop spans 16 amino acids. The germline V gene encodes CDR1 SGHDT and CDR2 YYEEEE. V was pared by 0 bases and J by 2 bases, with 15 bases between. CDR3 region: CASSLVGEFSTYEQYF. The CDR3 DNA reads TGTGCCAGCAGCTTGGTTGGGGAGTTCAGCACCTACGAGCAGTACTTC.